These T cell receptor beta chains were read from a single sample in a study of technical replicates of blood from a handful of donors. TCRdb's copy holds only in-frame clones and misses some; the assay was immunoSEQ multiplex PCR. This sample has some 60,000 clones, with over 75% found just once. The specimen was PBMCs. Receptors were obtained from a human donor in good health. Some clones in this sample may be carry-over from other donors' samples. Each CDR3 is given with its conserved first and last residue. The D gene is left open where the match is weak. Where a row states a size, it is once, few, many or the class of an expanded clone; other rows omit it.

TGTGCCTGGAGTGGCCGTCTCCCGGGACAGGGGACCGCCTACGAGCAGTACTTC	CAWSGRLPGQGTAYEQYF	TRBJ2-7	TRBD1	18	once	TRBV30
TGTGCCAGCAGCAGACAGGGGGTAGAAGGAGATACGCAGTATTTT	CASSRQGVEGDTQYF	TRBJ2-3	TRBD1	15	.	TRBV14
TGTGCCAGCAGCCATGAACCGACAGGGGCCTCCTATAATTCACCCCTCCACTTT	CASSHEPTGASYNSPLHF	TRBJ1-6	TRBD1	18	.	TRBV4-2
TGTGCCAGCAGGATGGCAGGGGGGGAGACCCAGTACTTC	CASRMAGGETQYF	TRBJ2-5	.	13	.	TRBV7-9
TGTGCCAGCAGTTACTTAGCGGGGGGCTACTACGAGCAGTACTTC	CASSYLAGGYYEQYF	TRBJ2-7	TRBD2	15	once	TRBV6-6
TGTGCCAGCAGTTACCAGGGGAATCAGCCCCAGCATTTT	CASSYQGNQPQHF	TRBJ1-5	.	13	.	TRBV6-6
TGTGCCAGCAGCCAAGGCGGACTAGCGACAGATACGCAGTATTTT	CASSQGGLATDTQYF	TRBJ2-3	TRBD2	15	.	TRBV4-2
TGTGCCAGCAGCCGGACAGGATTCGGAGATTACACCTTC	CASSRTGFGDYTF	TRBJ1-2	TRBD1	13	once	TRBV6-6
TGTGCTAGTGGCCCTGGACTAGCGGGGGGACGGGAAGAGACCCAGTACTTC	CASGPGLAGGREETQYF	TRBJ2-5	TRBD2	17	.	TRBV12-5
TGCGCCAGCAGCCAGTCTGGGTCCGGGTTAGACGAGCAGTACTTC	CASSQSGSGLDEQYF	TRBJ2-7	.	15	.	TRBV4-3
TGTGCCAGCAAGCTCCAGGGTGGCTATGGCTACACCTTC	CASKLQGGYGYTF	TRBJ1-2	.	13	.	TRBV7-2
TGTGCCAGCTCACCAGGGGAGTACAATCAGCCCCAGCATTTT	CASSPGEYNQPQHF	TRBJ1-5	.	14	few	TRBV18
TGCGCCAGCAGTCCAAGGGACACCTTGAACACCGGGGAGCTGTTTTTT	CASSPRDTLNTGELFF	TRBJ2-2	.	16	.	TRBV4-1